This note documents a single TCR beta chain sequence. This record belongs to a study of control samples from healthy donors and cancer patients. CDR1 is LGHNA, CDR2 YNFKEQ, per germline. Trimming removed 4 bases from V and 0 bases from J; junction bases left unmatched: 13. CDR3 length equals 18 residues. Profiling relied on immunoSEQ multiplex PCR, and the TCRdb table lists in-frame clones only, not all of them. This sample yields approximately 44,000 clones, of which approximately 70% are seen a single time; 15% to 20% belongs to the top ten. The receptor's source is a male donor with melanoma. Source material: formalin-fixed, paraffin-embedded tissue. The chain has TRBV4-2 and TRBJ2-3; 7 bases match TRBD1. The CDR3 spells CASSPNRDSQTSTDTQYF. In DNA form, the CDR3 reads TGTGCCAGCAGCCCGAACAGGGACAGCCAGACTAGCACAGATACGCAGTATTTT.